This TCR beta chain derives from a study of blood T cell repertoires in COVID-19. The trim removed 3 bases at V and 4 bases at J, leaving 6 bases unmatched. Per germline, CDR1 SGHRS and CDR2 YFSETQ. The CDR3 covers 14 residues. Here immunoSEQ multiplex PCR was the method, and the copy in TCRdb shows in-frame clones only, minus some. Here the sample spans roughly 520,000 clones, more than 75% being singletons. Those enrolled, adults aged roughly 18 to 100 years, came from under 25 US areas. Clinical histories supplied by participants themselves formed the basis of cohort assignment. The source material was PBMCs or T cells enriched from blood (not recorded which). The V and J genes are TRBV5-1 and TRBJ1-1, with 7 bases lining up with TRBD1. This clonotype originated in a woman aged 40-49 years who had recovered from COVID-19. The chain's CDR3 is CASSSGTEFTEAFF. The CDR3 bases are TGCGCCAGCAGCTCGGGGACAGAGTTCACTGAAGCTTTCTTT.